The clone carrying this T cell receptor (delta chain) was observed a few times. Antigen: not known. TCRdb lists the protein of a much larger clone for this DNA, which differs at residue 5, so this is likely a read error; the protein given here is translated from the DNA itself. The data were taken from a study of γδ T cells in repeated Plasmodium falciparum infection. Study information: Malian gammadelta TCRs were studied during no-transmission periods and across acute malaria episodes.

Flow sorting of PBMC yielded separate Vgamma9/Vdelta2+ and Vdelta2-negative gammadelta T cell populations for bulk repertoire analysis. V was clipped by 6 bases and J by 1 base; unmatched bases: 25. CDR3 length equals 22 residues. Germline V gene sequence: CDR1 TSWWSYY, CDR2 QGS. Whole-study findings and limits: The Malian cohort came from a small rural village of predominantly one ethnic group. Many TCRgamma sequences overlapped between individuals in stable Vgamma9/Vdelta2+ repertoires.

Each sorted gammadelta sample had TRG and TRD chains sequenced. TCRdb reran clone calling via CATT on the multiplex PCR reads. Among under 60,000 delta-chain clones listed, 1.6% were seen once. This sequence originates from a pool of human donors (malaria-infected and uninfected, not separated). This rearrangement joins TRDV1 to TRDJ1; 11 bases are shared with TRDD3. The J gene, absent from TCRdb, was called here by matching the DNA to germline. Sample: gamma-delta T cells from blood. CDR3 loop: CALGPVHSGKGWGILITDKLIF. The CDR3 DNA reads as TGTGCTCTTGGTCCTGTTCATAGTGGAAAGGGCTGGGGGATACTGATCACCGATAAACTCATCTTT.